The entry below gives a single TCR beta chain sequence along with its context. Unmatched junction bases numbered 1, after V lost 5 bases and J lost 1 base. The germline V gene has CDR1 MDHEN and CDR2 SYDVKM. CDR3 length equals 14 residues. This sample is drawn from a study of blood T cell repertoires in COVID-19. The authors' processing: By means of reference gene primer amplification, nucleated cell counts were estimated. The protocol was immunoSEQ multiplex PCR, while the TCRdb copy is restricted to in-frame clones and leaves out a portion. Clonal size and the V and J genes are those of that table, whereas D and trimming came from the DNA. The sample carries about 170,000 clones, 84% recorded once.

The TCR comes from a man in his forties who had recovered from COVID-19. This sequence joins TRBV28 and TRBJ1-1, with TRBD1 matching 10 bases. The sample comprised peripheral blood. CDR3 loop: CASSGTGANTEAFF. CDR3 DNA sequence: TGTGCCAGCAGTGGGACAGGGGCGAACACTGAAGCTTTCTTT.